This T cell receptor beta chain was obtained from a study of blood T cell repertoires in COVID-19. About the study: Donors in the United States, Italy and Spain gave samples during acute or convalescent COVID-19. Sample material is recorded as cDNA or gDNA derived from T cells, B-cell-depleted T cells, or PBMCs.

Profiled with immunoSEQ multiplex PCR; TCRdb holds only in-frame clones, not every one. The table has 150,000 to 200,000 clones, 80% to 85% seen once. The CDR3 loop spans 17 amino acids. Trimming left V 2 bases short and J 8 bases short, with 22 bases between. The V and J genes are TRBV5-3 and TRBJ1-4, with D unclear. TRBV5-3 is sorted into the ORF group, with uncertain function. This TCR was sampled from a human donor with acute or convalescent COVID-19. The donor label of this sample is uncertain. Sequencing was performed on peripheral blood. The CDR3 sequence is CARSFSLPRREGEKLFF. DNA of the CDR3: TGTGCCAGAAGCTTTTCCCTCCCCAGAAGGGAGGGAGAAAAACTGTTTTTT.